The clone carrying this TCR beta chain was observed at least ten times. CDR3 length equals 15 residues. V lost 0 bases, J lost 5 bases, and 1 base stayed unmatched. Per germline, CDR1 LGHNA and CDR2 YSLEER. TCRdb re-called the RT-PCR reads through MiXCR, storing one row per CDR3 protein. The profile shows about 700,000 distinct CDR3 sequences, around 14% of them singletons. The gene calls are TRBV4-3 and TRBJ1-6; 7 bases are shared with TRBD1. The sequenced sample consisted of memory CD4+ T cells from blood. This receptor was obtained from a female donor in good health, serving as a healthy control. The CDR3 DNA reads as TGCGCCAGCAGCCAAGACGACAGGGATAATTCACCCCTCCACTTT. This codes for CASSQDDRDNSPLHF.